This paragraph reports one T cell receptor beta chain. It may be a read error: a sequence one base away is much more abundant. Authors' analysis steps: The assay estimated nucleated cells by amplifying reference gene primers. Data came from immunoSEQ multiplex PCR; TCRdb stores just in-frame clones and leaves some out. V and J calls and clone size are copied from that table; D and trimming were computed from the DNA. The data show about 43,000 clones, approximately 90% seen once. The data belong to a study of blood T cell repertoires in COVID-19. Background on the study: COVID-19 samples collected from the United States, Italy and Spain covered acute and convalescent phases. PBMCs, B-cell-depleted T cells, or T cells provided the cDNA or gDNA that made up the material.

Germline V gives CDR1 SGHTA, CDR2 FQGNSA. V lost 2 bases to trimming and J lost 4 bases; unmatched junction nucleotides: 2. This CDR3 is 14 amino acids long. The clonotype was recovered from a man aged 55 to 70 with active COVID-19. This rearrangement joins TRBV7-2 to TRBJ2-3; 8 bases fit TRBD2. The sequenced sample consisted of peripheral blood. The chain's CDR3 is CASSLSGGPDTQYF. CDR3 coding DNA: TGTGCCAGCAGCTTATCGGGGGGGCCAGATACGCAGTATTTT.